This TCR beta chain was captured by sequencing in a study of blood T cells in healthy people across ages. Study-wide context: Roughly one uniquely barcoded beta molecule per two T cells was captured. Findings and caveats of the study: There were more naive CD4+ cells and higher diversity in long-lived donors than in aged donors. PBMCs went unsorted, and a conclusive naive versus antigen-experienced comparison was therefore prevented.

The authors ran a second PCR of about 6 to 11 cycles using a sample-barcoded 5' primer and a J-beta primer mix. MiXCR was run by TCRdb on the 5' RACE reads, yielding one entry per CDR3 protein. The sample lists about 630,000 distinct CDR3 sequences, roughly 21% occurring once. This CDR3 is 14 amino acids long. Trimming took 4 bases from V and 2 from J, leaving 11 bases between them. Germline CDR1 is SNHLY and CDR2 is FYNNEI. This clonotype has at least ten counts. Its target is unknown. The receptor was isolated from a man between 70 and 80 years old in good health. The material sequenced was blood. This chain uses TRBV2 with TRBJ2-5, with D perhaps TRBD1 (5 bases). The CDR3 loop reads CASSAAGPQETQYF. The CDR3, as DNA: TGTGCCAGCAGTGCAGCAGGGCCGCAAGAGACCCAGTACTTC.